This T cell receptor (beta chain) is from a study of Ad26.COV2.S vaccination and SARS-CoV-2 variants. The overall study: In the COV1001 trial, the donor was in the Ad26.COV2.S arm. Each vaccinee took Ad26.COV2.S intramuscularly, once or twice 56 days apart.

This CDR3 spans 15 amino acids. V was shortened by 4 bases and J by 7 bases, with 16 bases between the two germline ends. Germline V gives CDR1 LGHDT, CDR2 YNNKEL (reference sequence). Turning to this clone: The target antigen is unknown.

Produced via immunoSEQ multiplex PCR; TCRdb's table is partial and in-frame only. The data show around 300,000 clones, about 89% seen once. Sample treatment: 19 received Ad26.COV2.S at low or high dose, single or two shots; several received placebo; per-sample allocation not given. Sampling occurred on day 63 after the first vaccine or placebo injection. Donation was by an adult aged 18-55 years who was in Boston. Study conclusions and caveats: Breadth, reportedly substantial, characterized the spike-specific CD8+ and CD4+ T cell responses after vaccination.

This sequence originates from a person aged 18-60 years who received the Ad26.COV2.S COVID-19 vaccine or a placebo. This rearrangement joins TRBV3-1 (or the pseudogene TRBV3-2) to TRBJ2-2; a weak D match, TRBD2 (5 bases). Sample: peripheral blood, taken in a trial of Ad26.COV2.S vaccine versus placebo. The CDR3 here is CASSLAYRKGGELFF. In DNA, the CDR3 is TGTGCCAGCAGCCTAGCGTATAGAAAGGGCGGGGAGCTGTTTTTT.